This TCR beta chain was captured in a study of blood T cell repertoires in COVID-19. The repertoire was sequenced with immunoSEQ multiplex PCR; TCRdb's copy has only in-frame clones and lacks some. The sample lists 75,000 to 80,000 clones; roughly 89% were seen once. V was cut by 3 bases and J by 3 bases, with 7 bases left in between. The CDR3 spans 14 residues. Looked up from germline, CDR1 is SGHNT and CDR2 is YYREEE (reference sequence). Input material: peripheral blood. The chain carries TRBV5-4 and TRBJ2-6; D unclear. This TCR was sampled from a human donor in a cohort sampled during active COVID-19. CDR3 DNA sequence: TGTGCCAGCAGCTCTCCCTTTGGGGCCAACGTCCTGACTTTC. Its protein is CASSSPFGANVLTF.